This T cell receptor (beta chain) was identified during a study of T cell repertoires in cytomegalovirus infection. One entry per CDR3 protein results from TCRdb running MiXCR on the reads. The repertoire holds about 570,000 distinct CDR3 sequences, with under 45% as singletons. The CDR3 runs 17 residues. Germline values: CDR1 SGHNT, CDR2 YYREEE (reference sequence). J gave up 6 bases and V 3 bases, and 15 bases lay outside the gene matches. With respect to this clonotype: Its antigen is undetermined.

Study observations and caveats: CMV-specific TCR beta clonotypes restricted by HLA-C were the ones dominating the ex vivo response.

The sequence was collected from a human donor in good health (CMV status not recorded). Some clones in this sample may be carry-over from other donors' samples. Source: cultured PBMCs, taken from culture after CMV antigen stimulation. This chain uses TRBV5-4 with TRBJ2-5, with 9 bases lining up with TRBD2. The CDR3 loop is CASSWRLAGTEAKTQYF. The CDR3 bases are TGTGCCAGCAGCTGGAGGCTAGCGGGGACGGAGGCAAAGACCCAGTACTTC.